Following are 17 T cell receptor beta chains from one sample sequenced in a study of blood T cells in healthy people across ages. The second PCR ran about 6 to 11 cycles with a sample-barcoded 5' primer and J-beta primers. TCRdb independently ran MiXCR on the 5' RACE reads; one entry per CDR3 protein. This repertoire shows 1.6 million or so distinct CDR3 sequences, approximately 32% found once; its top ten account for roughly 12%. Sequenced input: blood. Receptors originate from a woman younger than 45 in good health.

The chain carries TRBV4-1 and TRBJ1-2; D is perhaps TRBD1 (6 bases). The germline V gene encodes CDR1 MGHRA and CDR2 YSYEKL. CDR3 length: 16 amino acids. The V end was cut by 0 bases, the J end by 8 bases, with 19 bases between. The CDR3 nucleotides read TGCGCCAGCAGCCAAGATCGCGGGGGGCAGGGTCGGGGCTACACCTTC. Translated: CASSQDRGGQGRGYTF.

The chain joins TRBV20-1 to TRBJ2-1; 12 bases fit TRBD2. The germline CDR1 and CDR2 sequences are DFQATT and SNEGSKA (reference sequence). The CDR3 has 16 residues. The V and J ends lost 5 bases and 6 bases, in that order; junction bases with no gene match: 11. The CDR3 coding sequence is TGCAGTGCTCTACGACTAGCGGGAGAATTGGTCAATGAGCAGTTCTTC. Residues: CSALRLAGELVNEQFF.

The chain joins TRBV29-1 to TRBJ2-2; D remains unclear. V dropped 7 bases and J dropped 3 bases, with 12 bases sitting between them. The CDR3 is 13 amino acids. Germline CDR1 reads SQVTM; CDR2 reads ANQGSEA. CDR3 residues: CSARPSYTGELFF. The CDR3 DNA reads as TGCAGCGCCCGCCCTTCCTACACCGGGGAGCTGTTTTTT.

Many counts were recorded for this clonotype. The V and J genes are TRBV4-1 and TRBJ2-7, with D possibly matching TRBD2 (5 bases). The CDR3 totals 13 residues. Germline V gives CDR1 MGHRA, CDR2 YSYEKL. V lost 4 bases and J 3 bases, leaving 10 bases between the germline ends. The CDR3 loop reads CASSPGKIYEQYF. The DNA of the CDR3 is TGCGCCAGCAGCCCCGGGAAAATCTACGAGCAGTACTTC.

The chain joins TRBV27 to TRBJ1-1, with D possibly TRBD1 on 6 matching bases. This CDR3 is built from 16 residues. V lost 6 bases and J lost 1, with 18 bases in between. Germline V gene sequence: CDR1 MNHEY, CDR2 SMNVEV (reference sequence). The CDR3 DNA reads as TGTGCCAGCAGACCTCAACAGGGAAGGGCGAACACTGAAGCTTTCTTT. Amino acids: CASRPQQGRANTEAFF.

This chain joins TRBV29-1 and TRBJ1-2, with a possible D match to TRBD1 (6 bases). Germline CDR1 and CDR2: SQVTM and ANQGSEA. Trimming removed 4 bases from V and 2 bases from J, with 11 bases in between. The CDR3 length is 13 residues. The CDR3 region has the DNA TGCAGCGTTGGTAGGACAGTCAACTATGGCTACACCTTC. It is translated as CSVGRTVNYGYTF.

There are many counts of this clonotype. J is TRBJ2-7 and V is TRBV29-1, with TRBD1 matching 10 bases. The germline V gene encodes CDR1 SQVTM and CDR2 ANQGSEA. After removal of 7 bases from V and 2 bases from J, the junction contained 5 bases not matched to a gene. The CDR3 spans 13 residues. The CDR3 reads CSAGQGGTYEQYF. The DNA of the CDR3 is TGCAGCGCTGGACAGGGGGGTACCTACGAGCAGTACTTC.

In the case of this clonotype: A read error may be the cause here, since a much bigger clone is one base away. The CDR3 protein is CSVEGHMNTEAFF. Written as DNA, the CDR3 is TGCAGCGTTGAGGGGCATATGAACACTGAAGCTTTCTTT. V is TRBV29-1 and J is TRBJ1-1; D is perhaps TRBD1 (5 bases). V was clipped by 3 bases and J by 0 bases, with 8 bases between them. Germline assignment: CDR1 SQVTM and CDR2 ANQGSEA. The CDR3 extends over 13 amino acids.

J is TRBJ2-7 and V is TRBV18; 8 nucleotides match TRBD2. The length of the CDR3 is 13 residues. The V gene end was trimmed by 0 bases and the J gene end by 6 bases; junction bases not matched to a gene: 1. CDR1 is KGHSH, CDR2 LQKENI, per germline. In DNA form, the CDR3 reads TGTGCCAGCTCACCACCGGCGGGGGGCGAGCAGTACTTC. This sequence encodes CASSPPAGGEQYF.

The chain recombines TRBV20-1 with TRBJ1-1; 9 bases fit TRBD1. The J segment lost 4 bases and the V segment lost 1 base, leaving 4 bases of the junction unmatched. This CDR3 region has 14 residues. Germline V lookup: CDR1 DFQATT, CDR2 SNEGSKA (reference sequence). CDR3 protein: CSARVSQGATEAFF. The CDR3 coding sequence is TGCAGTGCTAGAGTCTCACAGGGGGCCACTGAAGCTTTCTTT.

The table lists this clonotype with many counts. This chain joins TRBV5-1 and TRBJ2-7; TRBD1 matches 9 bases. Germline trimming cut 0 bases from V and 5 bases from J; bases unmatched to any gene: 9. CDR3 length equals 16 residues. The germline CDR1 and CDR2 sequences are SGHRS and YFSETQ. The DNA of the CDR3 is TGCGCCAGCAGCTTGGCCGGACAGGGGCCTAGGGACGAGCAGTACTTC. It yields the protein CASSLAGQGPRDEQYF.

The chain recombines TRBV5-1 with TRBJ2-7; tentatively, D is TRBD1 (6 bases). Germline CDR1 reads SGHRS; CDR2 reads YFSETQ. V was shortened by 3 bases and J by 7 bases, with 20 bases between the two germline ends. The CDR3 runs to 15 residues. CDR3 amino acids: CASSWEKTGLSEQYF. CDR3 nucleotide sequence: TGCGCCAGCAGCTGGGAAAAAACAGGGCTGAGTGAGCAGTACTTC.

Regarding this clonotype: One end of the junction does not line up with germline, which may come from a read error. The gene calls are TRBV7-6 and TRBJ1-2; tentative D call: TRBD1 (5 bases). Germline CDR1 is SGHVS and CDR2 is FNYEAQ. The CDR3 contains 15 residues. The CDR3 sequence is CASSLGGAANCGYTF. The CDR3 DNA reads TGTGCCAGCAGCTTAGGAGGGGCAGCTAACTGTGGCTACACCTTC.

This clonotype was counted a single time. This chain joins TRBV28 and TRBJ2-5; D may match TRBD1 or TRBD2 (5 bases each). The CDR3 loop spans 16 amino acids. Deletions cut 5 bases from V and 5 bases from J, with 21 bases between. Germline V CDR1 and CDR2: MDHEN, SYDVKM. The CDR3 DNA sequence: TGTGCCAGCAGTCTCTGGGGACGAAAGGGCGTCGAGACCCAGTACTTC. It translates to CASSLWGRKGVETQYF.

Notes on this clonotype: A read error may account for a junction end that differs from germline. This chain's CDR3 is CASSLQVGAGDTRYF. In nucleotides, the CDR3 is TGTGCCAGCAGTTTACAGGTGGGAGCCGGAGATACGCGGTATTTT. The chain links TRBV6-6 to TRBJ2-3; possibly TRBD1 or TRBD2 for D (5 bases each). Looked up from germline, CDR1 is MNHNY and CDR2 is SVGAGI (reference sequence). This CDR3 comprises 15 residues.

This clonotype has just one count. This chain uses TRBV28 with TRBJ2-7, with no clear D. Trimming left V 1 base short and J 3 bases short, with 13 bases between. CDR1 MDHEN and CDR2 SYDVKM come from the germline V gene. CDR3 length equals 15 residues. Written as DNA, the CDR3 is TGTGCCAGCAGTTTATACTCCAGTTCCAACTACGAGCAGTACTTC. It translates to CASSLYSSSNYEQYF. The entire variable domain, with the rest obtained from reference TRBV28 and TRBJ2-7, is as follows: DVKVTQSSRYLVKRTGEKVFLECVQDMDHENMFWYRQDPGLGLRLIYFSYDVKMKEKGDIPEGYSVSREKKERFSLILESASTNQTSMYLCASSLYSSSNYEQYFGPGTRLTVT.

The CDR3 DNA reads as TGTGCCAGTCAGGGACCGAGGACCTATGAGCAGTTCTTC. This gives the protein CASQGPRTYEQFF. V gene TRBV28 combines with J gene TRBJ2-1; D might be TRBD1 or TRBD2, each matching 5 bases. The CDR3 length is 13 residues. The germline V gene has CDR1 MDHEN and CDR2 SYDVKM. V lost 9 bases and J lost 8, with 17 bases in between.